Listed here are 30 T cell receptor beta chains from one sample, sequenced in a study of tumor-infiltrating lymphocytes in primary liver carcinoma. Out of unsorted whole blood came the blood RNA, and germline DNA was extracted as well. Starting from approximately 500 ng of total RNA, TCR beta cDNA was produced with a primer in the constant region. Each TCR beta library was derived from three nested multiplex PCR rounds that employed slightly modified ARM-PCR. PCR rounds one and two used TRBV1-TRBV30 forward primers with a C-beta reverse primer for 10 cycles each. Each CDR3 protein is one row after TCRdb ran MiXCR on the multiplex PCR reads. The sample has about 180,000 distinct CDR3 sequences, approximately 60% seen once. The sample consisted of peripheral blood. The receptors were sampled from a man in his forties with primary liver carcinoma and hepatitis B virus infection.

V is TRBV12-3 or TRBV12-4 and J is TRBJ1-2; D perhaps matches TRBD1 (6 bases). The CDR3 sequence is 15 residues long. Trimming pared 3 bases from V and 8 bases from J, leaving 19 bases between. Here the CDR3 reads CASSFLPGETGGYTF. In DNA, the CDR3 is TGTGCCAGCAGTTTTCTCCCAGGGGAAACGGGAGGCTACACCTTC.

This clonotype occurred many times. The rearrangement joins TRBV29-1 to TRBJ2-5; the D gene is possibly TRBD2 (5 bases). CDR1 is SQVTM and CDR2 is ANQGSEA in the germline V gene. CDR3 length equals 13 residues. V was pared by 7 bases and J by 0 bases, with 12 bases between. The CDR3 loop reads CSAGLSNQETQYF. The DNA of the CDR3 is TGCAGCGCCGGACTTTCCAACCAAGAGACCCAGTACTTC.

This clonotype showed up many times. The chain combines TRBV29-1 with TRBJ2-7; TRBD2 agrees at 16 bases. V was clipped by 7 bases and J by 2 bases; unmatched bases: 5. CDR3 length: 15 amino acids. The germline CDR1 and CDR2 sequences are SQVTM and ANQGSEA. DNA for the CDR3: TGCAGCGCTTCCGGGACTAGCGGGAGGGCCTACGAGCAGTACTTC. Its translation is CSASGTSGRAYEQYF.

The rearrangement joins TRBV5-5 to TRBJ2-5; 7 bases fit TRBD1. The CDR3 is 13 amino acids. Trimming cost V 4 bases and J 3 bases; bases outside gene matches: 3. Germline V gene sequence: CDR1 SGHKS, CDR2 YYEKEE (reference sequence). Here the CDR3 reads CASSRQGKETQYF. For the CDR3, the DNA is TGTGCCAGCAGCCGACAGGGAAAAGAGACCCAGTACTTC.

Concerning this clonotype: Just one base apart from a much larger clone, this may be a read error. J is TRBJ2-1 and V is TRBV29-1; D is unclear. The CDR3 has 10 amino acids. Germline CDR1 and CDR2: SQVTM and ANQGSEA. CDR3 nucleotides: TGCAGCGCCACCTACAATGAGAAGTTCTTC. Protein sequence: CSATYNEKFF.

The CDR3 coding sequence is TGTGCCAGCAGCTTGCTGGGGGAGCAGCCCCAGCATTTT. As protein: CASSLLGEQPQHF. V is TRBV11-2 and J is TRBJ1-5; D is possibly TRBD1 (5 bases). The CDR3 sequence is 13 residues long. V gave up 3 bases and J gave up 7 bases, with 10 bases separating them. Germline V gene data show CDR1 as SGHAT and CDR2 as FQNNGV. The variable domain in full, completed from reference TRBV11-2 and TRBJ1-5, reads EAGVAQSPRYKIIEKRQSVAFWCNPISGHATLYWYQQILGQGPKLLIQFQNNGVVDDSQLPKDRFSAERLKGVDSTLKIQPAKLEDSAVYLCASSLLGEQPQHFGDGTRLSIL.

The chain employs TRBV28 and TRBJ2-2; TRBD1 might be the D (6 bases). Trimming shortened V by 4 bases and J by 8 bases, and 8 bases separated the two germline ends. The CDR3 is 12 amino acids. Germline V gene data show CDR1 as MDHEN and CDR2 as SYDVKM. CDR3 nucleotide sequence: TGTGCCAGCAGTTGGGGGCCAGGGGAGCTGTTTTTT. This gives the protein CASSWGPGELFF.

In this sample, this clonotype turned up a few times. The chain combines TRBV6-6 with TRBJ2-7; tentatively, D is TRBD1 (6 bases). The length of the CDR3 is 17 residues. V was pared by 5 bases and J by 0 bases, with 20 bases between. Germline V gene data show CDR1 as MNHNY and CDR2 as SVGAGI (reference sequence). CDR3 in amino acids: CASSPRGGEGLSYEQYF. CDR3 bases: TGTGCCAGCAGTCCTCGAGGGGGTGAGGGCCTCTCCTACGAGCAGTACTTC.

Only a few counts were recorded for this clonotype. This chain links TRBV14 with TRBJ2-7, with 9 bases identical to TRBD1. This CDR3 comprises 15 residues. Looked up from germline, CDR1 is SGHDN and CDR2 is FVKESK. J lost 3 bases, V lost 3 bases, and 6 bases had no gene match. The CDR3 sequence is CASSHGWGQGYEQYF. Here the CDR3 DNA reads TGTGCCAGCAGCCATGGTTGGGGACAGGGCTACGAGCAGTACTTC.

About this clonotype itself: No conserved phenylalanine or tryptophan ends this CDR3, so it is likely a read error. The V call is TRBV19, the J call TRBJ1-5; perhaps TRBD1 as D (5 bases). The V and J ends lost 8 bases and 2 bases respectively, with 13 bases between them. The germline gives CDR1 LNHDA, CDR2 SQIVND (reference sequence). The CDR3 totals 14 residues. The CDR3, as DNA: TGTGCCAGTTCAAAGGTAGGGGGCAATCAGCCCCAGCATTGT. It encodes CASSKVGGNQPQHC.

V and J are TRBV6-5 and TRBJ2-7; the match to TRBD2 covers 7 bases. The junction had 9 bases not matched to a gene; V was cut back by 5 bases and J by 5 bases. This CDR3 region has 14 residues. The V gene's germline CDR1 is MNHEY and CDR2 SVGAGI. CDR3 protein: CASSRDYHTDEQYF. In nucleotides, the CDR3 is TGTGCCAGCAGTCGGGACTACCATACGGACGAGCAGTACTTC.

Turning to this clonotype: The junction differs from germline at one of its ends, possibly a read error. The chain couples TRBV12-3 or TRBV12-4 to TRBJ2-1, with D tentatively TRBD1 (6 bases). The CDR3 spans 15 residues. The CDR3 is CTSRPGDRTYNEKFF. The CDR3 DNA reads as TGTACCAGCAGGCCCGGTGACAGGACCTACAATGAGAAGTTCTTC.

Points on this clonotype: A much larger clone sits a single nucleotide away, making a read error possible. The V gene is TRBV11-2, the J gene TRBJ2-1; D is uncertain. Germline CDR1 reads SGHAT; CDR2 reads FQNNGV. The CDR3 runs to 13 residues. In DNA form, the CDR3 reads TGTGTCAGCAGCTTAGCCACAAACAATGAGCAGTTCTTC. Its translation is CVSSLATNNEQFF.

Here the CDR3 reads CASSWLTGNPYGYTF. In DNA form, the CDR3 reads TGTGCCAGCAGCTGGCTGACAGGGAACCCCTATGGCTACACCTTC. The V gene is TRBV7-8, the J gene TRBJ1-2; 7 bases fit TRBD1. The CDR3 loop spans 15 amino acids. V gave up 4 bases and J gave up 4 bases; unmatched junction bases: 9. CDR1 and CDR2 (germline): SGHVS, FQNEAQ. The full variable domain, rest sourced from reference TRBV7-8 and TRBJ1-2, is GAGVSQSPRYKVAKRGQDVALRCDPISGHVSLFWYQQALGQGPEFLTYFQNEAQLDKSGLPSDRFFAERPEGSVSTLKIQRTQQEDSAVYLCASSWLTGNPYGYTFGSGTRLTVV.

Worth noting for this clonotype: Compared with germline, one end of the junction differs, possibly owing to a read error. The chain links TRBV7-9 to TRBJ2-1, with D possibly called TRBD1 or TRBD2 (5 bases each). The CDR3 loop spans 15 amino acids. CDR1 is SEHNR and CDR2 is FQNEAQ in the germline V gene (reference sequence). DNA for the CDR3: TGTTCCAGCAGCCTAGCCAGTACAGGCAACAATGAGCAGTTCTTC. Protein sequence: CSSSLASTGNNEQFF. Together with reference TRBV7-9 and TRBJ2-1, the CDR3 gives the full variable domain: DTGVSQNPRHKITKRGQNVTFRCDPISEHNRLYWYRQTLGQGPEFLTYFQNEAQLEKSRLLSDRFSAERPKGSFSTLEIQRTEQGDSAMYLCSSSLASTGNNEQFFGPGTRLTVL.

This clonotype was seen a few times. V usage is TRBV6-5 and J usage is TRBJ1-5; 7 nucleotides match TRBD1. Germline V gene sequence: CDR1 MNHEY, CDR2 SVGAGI. CDR3 length equals 16 residues. V lost 6 bases, J lost 5 bases, and 13 bases stayed unmatched. The chain's CDR3 is CASSPRTGSNDQPQHF. The CDR3 DNA follows: TGTGCCAGCAGCCCTCGGACAGGCTCGAACGATCAGCCCCAGCATTTT.

J is TRBJ2-7 and V is TRBV4-1; 7 bases are a match to TRBD1. There are 17 residues in the CDR3. Germline CDR1 and CDR2: MGHRA and YSYEKL. After removal of 1 base from V and 1 base from J, the junction contained 10 bases not matched to a gene. The CDR3 bases are TGCGCCAGCAGCCAAGTTTCTTTGGGGGACAGATCCTACGAGCAGTACTTC. Protein sequence: CASSQVSLGDRSYEQYF.

The rearrangement joins TRBV10-2 to TRBJ2-1, with unresolved D. The CDR3 loop spans 13 amino acids. Looked up from germline, CDR1 is WSHSY and CDR2 is SAAADI. The V end lost 6 bases, the J end lost 3 bases, and 9 bases lay between the germline ends. Here the CDR3 reads CASRTGLYNEQFF. The CDR3 DNA sequence: TGCGCCAGCAGAACGGGCCTCTACAATGAGCAGTTCTTC.

This clonotype was picked up a small number of times. One base away lies a much larger clone, so this may be a sequencing read error. The CDR3 region is CASSLVIGAMKTEAFF. The CDR3 bases are TGTGCCAGCAGCTTAGTTATTGGGGCCATGAAGACTGAAGCTTTCTTT. The chain recombines TRBV11-2 with TRBJ1-1, with a possible D match to TRBD1 (5 bases). This CDR3 comprises 16 residues. CDR1 is SGHAT and CDR2 is FQNNGV in the germline V gene. Together with reference TRBV11-2 and TRBJ1-1, the CDR3 gives the full variable domain: EAGVAQSPRYKIIEKRQSVAFWCNPISGHATLYWYQQILGQGPKLLIQFQNNGVVDDSQLPKDRFSAERLKGVDSTLKIQPAKLEDSAVYLCASSLVIGAMKTEAFFGQGTRLTVV.

Regarding this clonotype: Lacking the conserved final phenylalanine or tryptophan, this CDR3 likely reflects a read error. V is TRBV2 and J is TRBJ1-1, with TRBD1 matching over 9 bases. Germline V gene sequence: CDR1 SNHLY, CDR2 FYNNEI. Trimming removed 6 bases from V and 1 base from J; junction bases left unmatched: 6. This CDR3 comprises 15 residues. In nucleotides, the CDR3 is TGTGCCAGCAGCGGATGGACAGGGGAGAACACTGAAGCTTTCTAT. This codes for CASSGWTGENTEAFY.

The chain employs TRBV5-1 and TRBJ2-1, with 8 bases that match TRBD1. CDR1 is SGHRS and CDR2 is YFSETQ in the germline V gene. This CDR3 contains 14 residues. The ends lost 4 bases at V and 6 bases at J; junction bases unmatched: 6. The CDR3: CASSPDRVGNEQFF. The CDR3 DNA reads as TGCGCCAGCAGCCCGGACAGGGTCGGCAATGAGCAGTTCTTC.

The table lists this clonotype with many counts. This rearrangement joins TRBV6-5 to TRBJ2-5; possibly TRBD2 for D (6 bases). From germline, CDR1 is MNHEY and CDR2 SVGAGI. V lost 3 bases to trimming and J lost 1 base, with 18 bases between them. The CDR3 spans 17 residues. CDR3 coding DNA: TGTGCCAGCAGTTATGCCCGCCCGGGGGAGAGCCAAGAGACCCAGTACTTC. Protein sequence: CASSYARPGESQETQYF.

This clonotype was recorded at least ten times. This chain joins TRBV11-2 and TRBJ2-3, with TRBD2 as a possible D gene (5 bases). V was cut by 7 bases and J by 2 bases, with 13 bases left in between. The CDR3 sequence is 14 residues long. Germline-derived CDR1 and CDR2 are SGHAT and FQNNGV. The CDR3 loop reads CASNWAGPTDTQYF. CDR3 bases: TGTGCCAGCAACTGGGCGGGCCCCACAGATACGCAGTATTTT.

A few counts support this clonotype. The V and J genes are TRBV6-5 and TRBJ2-7; D remains unclear. Between the trimmed V and J ends, which lost 4 bases and 4 bases, there was a span of 11 bases. Germline V gene data show CDR1 as MNHEY and CDR2 as SVGAGI. This CDR3 is built from 13 residues. The CDR3 is CASSSRQTYEQYF. DNA for the CDR3: TGTGCCAGCAGTTCACGACAAACGTACGAGCAGTACTTC.

Concerning this clonotype: This sequence may be a read error, since a much larger clone differs from it by one base. The V call is TRBV6-1, the J call TRBJ2-2; no clear D gene. Germline V gives CDR1 MNHNS, CDR2 SASEGT. This CDR3 spans 13 amino acids. V lost 2 bases and J lost 8, with 9 bases in between. The CDR3 protein is CASSEHGEGELFF. The CDR3 DNA reads as TGTGCCAGCAGTGAACACGGAGAAGGGGAGCTGTTTTTT.

In regard to this clonotype: At one end, the junction sequence differs from germline, possibly due to a read error. CDR3 coding DNA: TGTGCCAGTAGCCTTTCAGGGGCATCTAATGAAAAACTGTTTTTT. Its protein product is CASSLSGASNEKLFF. The rearrangement uses TRBV4-2 and TRBJ1-4; D possibly corresponds to TRBD1 (6 bases). The CDR3 is 15 residues long. The germline CDR1 and CDR2 sequences are LGHNA and YNFKEQ.

This clonotype occurred a few times. The chain couples TRBV4-1 to TRBJ1-4, with D maybe TRBD1 (5 bases). The CDR3 length is 14 residues. V was pared by 3 bases and J by 7 bases, with 12 bases between. CDR1 and CDR2 (germline): MGHRA, YSYEKL. This CDR3 reads CASSQGGGIEKLFF. The CDR3 DNA reads TGCGCCAGCAGCCAGGGGGGGGGAATTGAAAAACTGTTTTTT.

This clonotype came up a few times. The V call is TRBV10-1, the J call TRBJ2-3; the D is unclear. This CDR3 has 14 residues. V gave up 6 bases and J gave up 4 bases, with 14 bases separating them. CDR1 and CDR2 from the germline V gene are WNHNN and SYGVQD (reference sequence). The CDR3 DNA is TGCGCCAGCAGCTGGGATAGGACGGCAGATACGCAGTATTTT. Translating gives CASSWDRTADTQYF.

In its sample, this clonotype was seen a few times. The chain uses TRBV4-1 and TRBJ2-3; 9 positions agree with TRBD2. CDR1 is MGHRA, CDR2 YSYEKL, per germline. Trimming cost V 3 bases and J 2 bases; bases outside gene matches: 6. The CDR3 is 16 residues long. CDR3 region: CASSHGLAGFTDTQYF. The CDR3 region has the DNA TGCGCCAGCAGCCACGGTCTAGCGGGATTCACAGATACGCAGTATTTT.

The sample holds a few counts of this clonotype. This rearrangement joins TRBV29-1 to TRBJ1-4; D not certain. The CDR3 is 14 amino acids. CDR1 and CDR2 from the germline V gene are SQVTM and ANQGSEA. V lost 8 bases and J lost 0, with 13 bases in between. The CDR3 is CSCGSGPTNEKLFF. The CDR3 region has the DNA TGCAGCTGCGGCTCAGGACCAACTAATGAAAAACTGTTTTTT. Drawing the rest from reference TRBV29-1 and TRBJ1-4, the complete variable domain is SAVISQKPSRDICQRGTSLTIQCQVDSQVTMMFWYRQQPGQSLTLIATANQGSEATYESGFVIDKFPISRPNLTFSTLTVSNMSPEDSSIYLCSCGSGPTNEKLFFGSGTQLSVL.